This T cell receptor (beta chain) was sequenced in a study of shared clonotypes between healthy human individuals. The study drew its donors from healthy HIV-negative adults without recent acute infections or vaccinations. The assay ran at deep level. The repertoire was sequenced with immunoSEQ multiplex PCR; TCRdb's copy has only in-frame clones and lacks some. The sample lists some 2.3 million clones, over 90% seen once, with approximately 0.4% in the top ten. CDR1 WNHNN and CDR2 SYGVQD come from the germline V gene (reference sequence). The CDR3 is made up of 15 amino acids. V lost 11 bases and J lost 1, with 20 bases in between. This clone was detected only a few times.

The TCR originated in a man aged 18 to 30 in good health. Some clones in this sample may be carry-over from other donors' samples. The chain carries TRBV10-1 and TRBJ2-5; weak D call: TRBD1 (6 bases). The sequenced sample was naive CD4+ T cells from PBMCs. The subset: CD45RA+ positively selected. DNA of the CDR3: TGCGCCCTCCGGAGGACAGTTACTTTCCAAGAGACCCAGTACTTC. Its protein is CALRRTVTFQETQYF.